The clone carrying this T cell receptor (beta chain) showed up just once. Its antigen is still unknown. PCR was performed using 60 Vbeta and 13 Jbeta primers. Profiled with immunoSEQ multiplex PCR; TCRdb holds only in-frame clones, not every one. The sample gives about 240,000 clones, approximately 81% of which show up once; around 8.6% is in the top ten. This record belongs to a study of cytomegalovirus exposure and HLA in healthy donors. Study-wide background: Researchers found that around 80% of about 400 genotyped donors fell within the Caucasian-associated ancestry cluster.

Whole-study findings and limits: Some segments of the V type, notably TRBV6-2 and TRBV6-3, were excluded as indistinguishable. It was reported that the classifier diagnosed cytomegalovirus status with high specificity and sensitivity in both the original and validation cohorts.

The ends were cut back, 4 bases at V and 0 bases at J, with 17 bases in the middle. The CDR3 totals 17 residues. Germline CDR1 is SGHNT and CDR2 is YYREEE (reference sequence). This clonotype was obtained from a woman aged 55-69 years in good health and CMV-seropositive. The rearrangement links TRBV5-4 to TRBJ1-3; D is perhaps TRBD1 (5 bases). The sequenced sample consisted of PBMCs. The CDR3 DNA sequence: TGTGCCAGCAGCCACCCCCAGGGCAGTTACTCTGGAAACACCATATATTTT. It codes for CASSHPQGSYSGNTIYF.